This entry features one T cell receptor beta chain sequence. The antigen remains unidentified. The data were obtained in a study of cytomegalovirus exposure and HLA in healthy donors. Findings and caveats of the study: High sensitivity and specificity were reportedly achieved when the classifier diagnosed cytomegalovirus status. The TCR clusters that emerged in the first cohort tended, a later analysis found, to co-occur in the roughly 120 validation repertoires. The study recorded around 160 TCR beta chains that were cytomegalovirus-associated.

The table came from immunoSEQ multiplex PCR; TCRdb's copy has only in-frame clones and leaves some out. Seen here are around 65,000 clones, roughly 92% observed once, and the top ten hold roughly 5.2%. Among the approximately 110 subjects of the validation cohort, separate from the roughly 650-subject first cohort, were the donors. V was clipped by 6 bases and J by 7 bases, with 13 bases between them. Germline V gives CDR1 LNHDA, CDR2 SQIVND (reference sequence). CDR3 length: 12 residues. The clonotype comes from a man younger than 35 in good health and CMV-seropositive. Sequenced input: PBMCs. The J gene is TRBJ2-7, the V gene TRBV19, with D tentatively TRBD2 (5 bases). The DNA for the CDR3 is TGTGCCAGTAGCCAAACCCCGGGAGAGCAGTACTTC. Protein: CASSQTPGEQYF.